The next 8 T cell receptor beta chains were all read from a single sample in a study of shared clonotypes between healthy human individuals. Sequencing used immunoSEQ multiplex PCR; TCRdb keeps in-frame clones, though not all of them. The sample has some 2.4 million clones; 90% to 95% are singletons. Sequencing input: naive CD4+ T cells from PBMCs. The subset here: CD45RA+ positively selected. The receptors were gathered from a man aged 18 to 35 in good health. Some clones in this sample may be carry-over from other donors' samples.

The genes are TRBV6-6 and TRBJ2-7; D is possibly TRBD2 (6 bases). V shed 4 bases and J shed 4 bases, with 8 bases lying between them. Per germline, CDR1 MNHNY and CDR2 SVGAGI (reference sequence). The CDR3 is 12 residues long. DNA of the CDR3: TGTGCCAGCAGTTCGCGGGAATACGAGCAGTACTTC. Amino acids: CASSSREYEQYF.

This chain connects TRBV6-1 to TRBJ2-7; possibly TRBD1 or TRBD2 for D (5 bases each). The germline V gene encodes CDR1 MNHNS and CDR2 SASEGT. Trimming shortened V by 4 bases and J by 6 bases, and 19 bases separated the two germline ends. The CDR3 sequence is 15 residues long. The DNA for the CDR3 is TGTGCCAGCAGTGGATTCCGGGACCGTCTCCCCGAGCAGTACTTC. As protein: CASSGFRDRLPEQYF.

V gene TRBV19 combines with J gene TRBJ2-1, with TRBD1 as a possible D gene (5 bases). Trimming took 5 bases from V and 2 from J, leaving 10 bases between them. CDR3 size: 14 residues. Per the germline V gene, CDR1 is LNHDA and CDR2 is SQIVND (reference sequence). The CDR3 here is CASSRQFTYNEQFF. The CDR3, as DNA: TGTGCCAGTAGTCGACAGTTTACCTACAATGAGCAGTTCTTC.

CDR3 sequence reads: CASTAGQGGYEQYF. In nucleotides, the CDR3 is TGTGCCAGCACCGCCGGACAGGGGGGCTACGAGCAGTACTTC. The chain has TRBV18 and TRBJ2-7, with 10 bases matching TRBD1. CDR1 KGHSH and CDR2 LQKENI come from the germline V gene. This CDR3 comprises 14 residues. V gave up 8 bases and J gave up 3 bases; unmatched junction bases: 7.

This sequence joins TRBV19 and TRBJ2-1; tentatively, D is TRBD1 or TRBD2 (6 bases each). Germline V gene sequence: CDR1 LNHDA, CDR2 SQIVND (reference sequence). V was cut by 7 bases and J by 3 bases, with 19 bases left in between. CDR3 length: 16 residues. This chain's CDR3 is CASTGRGGPIYNEQFF. The CDR3 bases are TGTGCCAGTACCGGGAGAGGGGGGCCAATCTACAATGAGCAGTTCTTC.

The rearrangement links TRBV11-3 to TRBJ2-1; 7 bases are shared with TRBD1. The CDR3 loop spans 11 amino acids. V dropped 8 bases and J dropped 5; count of bases not matched to a gene: 0. Germline loops: CDR1 SGHNT, CDR2 YENEEA. DNA of the CDR3: TGTGCCAGCGGGACAGACAATGAGCAGTTCTTC. Its protein is CASGTDNEQFF.

The J gene is TRBJ2-3, the V gene TRBV5-4; 8 bases line up with TRBD2. After removal of 2 bases from V and 8 bases from J, the junction contained 10 bases not matched to a gene. The CDR3 covers 15 residues. Germline V gene data show CDR1 as SGHNT and CDR2 as YYREEE (reference sequence). CDR3 in amino acids: CASSLWGTSRGTQYF. The CDR3 nucleotides read TGTGCCAGCAGCTTATGGGGGACTAGTAGGGGTACGCAGTATTTT. The full variable domain, rest sourced from reference TRBV5-4 and TRBJ2-3, is ETGVTQSPTHLIKTRGQQVTLRCSSQSGHNTVSWYQQALGQGPQFIFQYYREEENGRGNFPPRFSGLQFPNYSSELNVNALELDDSALYLCASSLWGTSRGTQYFGPGTRLTVL.

This chain connects TRBV28 to TRBJ1-2; a weak D match, TRBD1 (6 bases). The CDR3 is 14 residues long. Germline V gene lookup returns CDR1 MDHEN and CDR2 SYDVKM. V dropped 5 bases and J dropped 0 bases, with 10 bases sitting between them. The CDR3 sequence: CASSVTGTNYGYTF. In nucleotides, the CDR3 is TGTGCCAGCAGTGTTACAGGGACTAACTATGGCTACACCTTC.